The 29 T cell receptor beta chains listed next were all sequenced from one sample in a study of shared clonotypes between healthy human individuals. Produced via immunoSEQ multiplex PCR; TCRdb's table is partial and in-frame only. The data show over 850,000 clones, with 70% to 80% seen just once and 0.4% to 0.55% held by the top ten. The specimen was memory CD4+ T cells from PBMCs. As to subset: CD45RA-negative fraction. The source of these receptors is a man aged 18 to 35 in good health. Some clones in this sample may be carry-over from other donors' samples.

The V and J genes are TRBV28 and TRBJ2-7, with 11 bases matching TRBD2. The CDR3 contains 16 residues. Germline values: CDR1 MDHEN, CDR2 SYDVKM. J lost 0 bases, V lost 4 bases, and 5 bases had no gene match. CDR3 region: CASSWTSGPLSYEQYF. In DNA, the CDR3 is TGTGCCAGCAGTTGGACTAGCGGGCCCCTCTCCTACGAGCAGTACTTC.

CDR3 DNA sequence: TGTGCCAGCAGCTTCTCTAGTGCTCAAGGCGCCCATGAGCAGTTCTTC. Translating it yields CASSFSSAQGAHEQFF. This chain joins TRBV7-3 and TRBJ2-1; D ambiguous. Germline V gene data show CDR1 as SGHTA and CDR2 as FQGTGA. Trimming took 3 bases from V and 8 from J, leaving 20 bases between them. The CDR3 runs to 16 residues.

The V call is TRBV30, the J call TRBJ2-1; a weak D match, TRBD1 (6 bases). V lost 3 bases and J 3 bases, leaving 12 bases between the germline ends. In germline, CDR1 is GTSNPN, CDR2 SVGIG (reference sequence). The CDR3 totals 14 residues. The CDR3 DNA reads as TGTGCCTGGAGGCCTGCAGGGGTCTACAATGAGCAGTTCTTC. It encodes CAWRPAGVYNEQFF.

This chain links TRBV28 with TRBJ1-5, with D maybe TRBD1 (6 bases). The CDR3 contains 17 residues. Trimming shortened V by 6 bases and J by 0 bases, and 18 bases separated the two germline ends. From germline, CDR1 is MDHEN and CDR2 SYDVKM. This chain's CDR3 is CASSALRGPLSNQPQHF. CDR3 sequence (DNA): TGTGCCAGCAGCGCCCTCAGGGGCCCCCTTAGCAATCAGCCCCAGCATTTT.

In the case of this clone: Different DNA sequences within this sample yield the same CDR3. The chain links TRBV29-1 to TRBJ2-7; TRBD1 matches 8 bases. Germline CDR1 and CDR2: SQVTM and ANQGSEA. The CDR3 contains 12 residues. V dropped 6 bases and J dropped 1; count of bases not matched to a gene: 2. Written as DNA, the CDR3 is TGCAGCGTAGGGACAGGTTCCTACGAGCAGTACTTC. This translates into CSVGTGSYEQYF.

This chain's CDR3 is CATSGQEGVPFF. CDR3 nucleotide sequence: TGTGCCACCAGCGGCCAGGAGGGAGTTCCGTTCTTC. This sequence joins TRBV15 and TRBJ2-1; D possibly corresponds to TRBD2 (6 bases). V was trimmed by 5 bases and J by 15 bases, leaving 17 bases between them. The length of the CDR3 is 12 residues. CDR1 is LNHNV and CDR2 is YYDKDF in the germline V gene (reference sequence).

This chain uses TRBV5-1 with TRBJ2-5, with D unclear. The ends were cut back, 0 bases at V and 5 bases at J, with 14 bases in the middle. Germline V gene data show CDR1 as SGHRS and CDR2 as YFSETQ. This CDR3 is built from 15 residues. The CDR3 DNA reads as TGCGCCAGCAGCTTGGTGTGGGGAACTTCGGAGACCCAGTACTTC. This encodes CASSLVWGTSETQYF.

This clone appeared once. V usage is TRBV10-3 and J usage is TRBJ2-7; 16 bases fit TRBD2. The CDR3 totals 18 residues. In germline, CDR1 is ENHRY, CDR2 SYGVKD. With V trimmed by 6 bases and J by 6 bases, 14 bases remained unmatched. The CDR3 loop reads CAIRGLGLAGGPQSEQYF. The CDR3 region has the DNA TGTGCCATCAGGGGTTTGGGACTAGCGGGAGGGCCGCAGAGCGAGCAGTACTTC.

This clone has just one count. The rearrangement links TRBV28 to TRBJ2-7; D not resolved. There are 17 residues in the CDR3. Germline-derived CDR1 and CDR2 are MDHEN and SYDVKM. Trimming removed 4 bases from V and 2 bases from J, with 21 bases in between. The CDR3 DNA sequence: TGTGCCAGCAGTTCCCCGCTTTCACCCGCGGCGACCTACGAGCAGTACTTC. It is translated as CASSSPLSPAATYEQYF.

The gene calls are TRBV19 and TRBJ1-5, with a tentative D call TRBD1 (5 bases). Trimming stripped 6 bases from V and 5 bases from J, with 17 bases between. The CDR3 spans 15 residues. Germline assignment: CDR1 LNHDA and CDR2 SQIVND (reference sequence). The CDR3 bases are TGTGCCAGTAGAGAACTACAGGCGAAAGATCAGCCCCAGCATTTT. The encoded protein is CASRELQAKDQPQHF.

The chain couples TRBV5-6 to TRBJ2-5; D may be TRBD1 or TRBD2 (5 bases each). The DNA end favors TRBJ2-7, so the J call may be wrong. This CDR3 is 14 amino acids long. The germline V gene has CDR1 SGHDT and CDR2 YYEEEE. The CDR3 region is CASSLSGTLYEQYF. The CDR3, as DNA: TGTGCCAGCAGCTTGTCAGGGACCCTCTACGAGCAGTACTTC.

The rearrangement uses TRBV2 and TRBJ2-5; 8 bases align to TRBD1. The length of the CDR3 is 14 residues. Trimming removed 2 bases from V and 5 bases from J; junction bases left unmatched: 4. Germline-derived CDR1 and CDR2 are SNHLY and FYNNEI. The CDR3 region has the DNA TGTGCCAGCAGTGAACAGGGGGCCCGGGAGACCCAGTACTTC. Protein sequence: CASSEQGARETQYF. The variable domain in full, with the rest retrieved from reference TRBV2 and TRBJ2-5, is EPEVTQTPSHQVTQMGQEVILRCVPISNHLYFYWYRQILGQKVEFLVSFYNNEISEKSEIFDDQFSVERPDGSNFTLKIRSTKLEDSAMYFCASSEQGARETQYFGPGTRLLVL.

This clone was detected only a few times. V is TRBV10-3 and J is TRBJ1-5; 10 bases agree with TRBD1. In germline, CDR1 is ENHRY, CDR2 SYGVKD. J lost 4 bases, V lost 6 bases, and 3 bases had no gene match. CDR3 length: 14 amino acids. The chain's CDR3 is CAISPGQGNQPQHF. The CDR3 coding sequence is TGTGCCATCAGCCCGGGACAGGGGAATCAGCCCCAGCATTTT.

This clone was counted only a few times. J is TRBJ2-5 and V is TRBV30; TRBD1 or TRBD2 may be the D gene (6 bases each). The CDR3 has 12 residues. The V gene lost 0 bases and the J gene lost 10 bases, with 12 bases spanning the gap. Per the germline V gene, CDR1 is GTSNPN and CDR2 is SVGIG (reference sequence). DNA for the CDR3: TGTGCCTGGAGTGTGAGGGGGGAAGGCCAGTACTTC. Residues: CAWSVRGEGQYF.

The chain employs TRBV10-3 and TRBJ2-3, with 10 bases matching TRBD2. There are 14 residues in the CDR3. Germline V gives CDR1 ENHRY, CDR2 SYGVKD. V lost 5 bases to trimming and J lost 7 bases; unmatched junction nucleotides: 6. The CDR3 coding sequence is TGTGCCATCAGTTCTAGCGGGAGTATGAATACGCAGTATTTT. Amino acids: CAISSSGSMNTQYF.

The chain employs TRBV7-8 and TRBJ2-7; 7 bases agree with TRBD1. This CDR3 comprises 14 residues. Trimming at V came to 5 bases and at J to 4 bases, leaving 8 bases not matched to a gene. Per germline, CDR1 SGHVS and CDR2 FQNEAQ. The CDR3 bases are TGTGCCAGCAGCCATGCGACAGGGACGTACGAGCAGTACTTC. Its translation: CASSHATGTYEQYF.

This chain connects TRBV4-1 to TRBJ2-5, with D possibly TRBD2 on 6 matching bases. CDR1 is MGHRA, CDR2 YSYEKL, per germline. The ends were cut back, 4 bases at V and 5 bases at J, with 17 bases in the middle. The CDR3 spans 15 residues. CDR3 sequence: CASSPGVGRTETQYF. In DNA, the CDR3 is TGCGCCAGCAGCCCGGGGGTGGGGCGGACGGAGACCCAGTACTTC.

This clone has just a few counts. The CDR3 nucleotides are TGTGCCAGCAGCTTGGTGGGGCCAGAGCAGTTCTTC. Its protein is CASSLVGPEQFF. This chain links TRBV7-9 with TRBJ2-1; a weak D match, TRBD1 (5 bases). The CDR3 is 12 amino acids. Trimming took 3 bases from V and 10 from J, leaving 10 bases between them. Germline V CDR1 and CDR2: SEHNR, FQNEAQ (reference sequence).

V gene TRBV19 combines with J gene TRBJ1-2; D not resolved. The CDR3 length is 14 residues. The germline CDR1 and CDR2 sequences are LNHDA and SQIVND (reference sequence). Trimming left V 2 bases short and J 4 bases short, with 11 bases between. DNA for the CDR3: TGTGCCAGTAGTATAATAGGATTATCCTATGGCTACACCTTC. It translates to CASSIIGLSYGYTF.

V is TRBV6-1 and J is TRBJ2-7, with D unclear. The germline CDR1 and CDR2 sequences are MNHNS and SASEGT. Deletions cut 4 bases from V and 9 bases from J, with 16 bases between. The CDR3 runs to 13 residues. CDR3 residues: CASSAGRTTAQYF. DNA for the CDR3: TGTGCCAGCAGTGCGGGCCGTACGACGGCGCAGTACTTC.

This chain uses TRBV4-1 with TRBJ1-4; the D gene is possibly TRBD1 (6 bases). The V and J ends lost 2 bases and 0 bases respectively, with 16 bases between them. This CDR3 spans 18 amino acids. Germline values: CDR1 MGHRA, CDR2 YSYEKL. CDR3 bases: TGCGCCAGCAGCCAATGGTTGGGAAGGGGGGCAACTAATGAAAAACTGTTTTTT. This codes for CASSQWLGRGATNEKLFF.

V and J are TRBV5-1 and TRBJ2-1; D is unclear. The germline V gene has CDR1 SGHRS and CDR2 YFSETQ. The CDR3 runs 12 residues. V was clipped by 4 bases and J by 3 bases, with 5 bases between them. The CDR3 is CASSPRYNEQFF. The CDR3 bases are TGCGCCAGCAGCCCGCGCTACAATGAGCAGTTCTTC.

This chain joins TRBV15 and TRBJ1-3; 7 bases map to TRBD1. With V trimmed by 3 bases and J by 1 base, 3 bases remained unmatched. CDR3 length equals 15 residues. Germline assignment: CDR1 LNHNV and CDR2 YYDKDF (reference sequence). This chain's CDR3 is CATSSGTVSGNTIYF. The DNA of the CDR3 is TGTGCCACCAGCAGCGGGACAGTTTCTGGAAACACCATATATTTT.

The rearrangement uses TRBV7-2 and TRBJ1-3; D not resolved. V lost 3 bases and J 4 bases, leaving 13 bases between the germline ends. There are 15 residues in the CDR3. CDR1 and CDR2 from the germline V gene are SGHTA and FQGNSA. DNA for the CDR3: TGTGCCAGCAGCTTTGGAACCACAACCGGAAACACCATATATTTT. Its translation is CASSFGTTTGNTIYF.

This chain links TRBV4-1 with TRBJ2-7, with D possibly TRBD2 on 6 matching bases. Deletions cut 4 bases from V and 0 bases from J, with 7 bases between. Germline values: CDR1 MGHRA, CDR2 YSYEKL. CDR3 length equals 13 residues. The CDR3 sequence is CASSRTTSYEQYF. In DNA form, the CDR3 reads TGCGCCAGCAGCCGGACTACCTCCTACGAGCAGTACTTC.

The chain combines TRBV28 with TRBJ2-6, with D perhaps assigned TRBD1 or TRBD2 (6 bases each). Germline lookup yields CDR1 MDHEN and CDR2 SYDVKM. Trimming pared 11 bases from V and 0 bases from J, leaving 11 bases between. This CDR3 contains 14 residues. As DNA, the CDR3 is TGTGCCGTAGGGGGGATCTCTGGGGCCAACGTCCTGACTTTC. Protein product: CAVGGISGANVLTF.

The chain recombines TRBV6-6 with TRBJ2-2; tentative D call: TRBD1 (5 bases). Trimming removed 2 bases from V and 6 bases from J, with 10 bases in between. CDR3 length: 14 residues. Germline CDR1 reads MNHNY; CDR2 reads SVGAGI (reference sequence). The CDR3 loop reads CASSYKGFAGELFF. DNA of the CDR3: TGTGCCAGCAGTTACAAGGGGTTCGCCGGGGAGCTGTTTTTT.

This clone was detected once. This chain joins TRBV6-9 and TRBJ2-1; D is unresolved. The CDR3 is 16 amino acids. Germline V CDR1 and CDR2: MNHGY, SVAAGI. V lost 0 bases and J lost 5, with 14 bases in between. Here the CDR3 DNA reads TGTGCCAGCAGTTATTCTGGTACTCCCGCGGACAATGAGCAGTTCTTC. This sequence encodes CASSYSGTPADNEQFF.

Note on this clone: This may stem from a read error, because a much larger clone lies one nucleotide away. The sample holds other DNA sequences that translate to the same CDR3. The chain employs TRBV28 and TRBJ2-1; unclear D gene. This CDR3 spans 12 amino acids. V lost 3 bases to trimming and J lost 0 bases, with 0 bases between them. Germline CDR1 is MDHEN and CDR2 is SYDVKM. CDR3 residues: CASSFSYNEQFF. The CDR3 region has the DNA TGTGCCAGCAGTTTCTCCTACAATGAGCAGTTCTTC.